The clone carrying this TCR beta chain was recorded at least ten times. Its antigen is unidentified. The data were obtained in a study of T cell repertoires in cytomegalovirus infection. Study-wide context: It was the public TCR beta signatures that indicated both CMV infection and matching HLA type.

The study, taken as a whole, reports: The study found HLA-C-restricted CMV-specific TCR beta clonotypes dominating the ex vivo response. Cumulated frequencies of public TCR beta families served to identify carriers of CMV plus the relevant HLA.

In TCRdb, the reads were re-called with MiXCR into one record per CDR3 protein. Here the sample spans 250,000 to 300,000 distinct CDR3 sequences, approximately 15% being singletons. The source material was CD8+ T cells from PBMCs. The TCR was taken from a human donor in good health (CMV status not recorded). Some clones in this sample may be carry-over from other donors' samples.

The CDR3 here is CASTELATNEKLFF. In nucleotides, the CDR3 is TGTGCCAGCACCGAACTTGCAACTAATGAAAAACTGTTTTTT. The V call is TRBV28, the J call TRBJ1-4; D remains unclear. V lost 7 bases and J lost 0, with 9 bases in between. The CDR3 has 14 amino acids. Germline V gives CDR1 MDHEN, CDR2 SYDVKM.